The following is a T cell receptor (beta chain) sequence with its context. Its target is not known. This entry comes from a study of cytomegalovirus exposure and HLA in healthy donors. On the study more broadly: In a previous analysis, nearly 120 million unique TCR beta sequences were found from some 200 million T cells.

Study-level results: It emerged from a later analysis that several of the most significant clusters appeared to be linked to common viral pathogens.

The donors comprised healthy bone marrow donors. The primer mix had 60 Vbeta and 13 Jbeta primers. Measured with immunoSEQ multiplex PCR; TCRdb has only the in-frame clones, and not every one. The sample records roughly 100,000 clones, 60% to 85% being singletons. This receptor was identified in a female donor in good health and CMV-seropositive. The specimen sequenced was PBMCs.

This CDR3 reads CSADTPDTQYF. The CDR3 coding sequence is TGCAGCGCAGATACCCCAGATACGCAGTATTTT. The chain combines TRBV29-1 with TRBJ2-3, with D hard to call. The V gene's germline CDR1 is SQVTM and CDR2 ANQGSEA. Trimming stripped 7 bases from V and 4 bases from J, with 9 bases between. The CDR3 totals 11 residues.